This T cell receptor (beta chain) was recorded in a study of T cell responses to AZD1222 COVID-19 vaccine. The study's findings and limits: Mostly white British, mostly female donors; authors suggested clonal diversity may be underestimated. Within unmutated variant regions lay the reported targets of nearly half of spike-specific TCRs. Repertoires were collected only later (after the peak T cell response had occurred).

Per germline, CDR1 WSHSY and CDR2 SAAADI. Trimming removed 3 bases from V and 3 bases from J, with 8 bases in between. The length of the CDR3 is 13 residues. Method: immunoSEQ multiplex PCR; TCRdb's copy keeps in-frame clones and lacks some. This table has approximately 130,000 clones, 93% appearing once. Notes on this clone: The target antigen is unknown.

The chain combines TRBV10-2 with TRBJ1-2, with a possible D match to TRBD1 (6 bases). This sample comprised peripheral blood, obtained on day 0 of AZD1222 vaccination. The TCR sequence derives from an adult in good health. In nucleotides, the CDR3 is TGCGCCAGCAGTGAACAGGGATACTATGGCTACACCTTC. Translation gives CASSEQGYYGYTF.